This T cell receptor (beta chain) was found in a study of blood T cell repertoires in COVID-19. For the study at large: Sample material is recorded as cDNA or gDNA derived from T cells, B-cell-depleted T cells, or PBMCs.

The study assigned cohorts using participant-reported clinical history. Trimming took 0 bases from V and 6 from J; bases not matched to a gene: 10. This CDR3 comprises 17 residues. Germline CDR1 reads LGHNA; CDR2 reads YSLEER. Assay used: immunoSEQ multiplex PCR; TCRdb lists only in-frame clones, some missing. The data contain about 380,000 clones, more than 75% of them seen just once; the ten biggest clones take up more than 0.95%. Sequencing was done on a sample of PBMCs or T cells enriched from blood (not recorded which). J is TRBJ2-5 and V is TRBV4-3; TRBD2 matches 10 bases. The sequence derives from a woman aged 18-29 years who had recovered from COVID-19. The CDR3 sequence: CASSQDRALAGFQTQYF. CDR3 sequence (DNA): TGCGCCAGCAGCCAAGACAGAGCACTAGCGGGGTTTCAGACCCAGTACTTC.